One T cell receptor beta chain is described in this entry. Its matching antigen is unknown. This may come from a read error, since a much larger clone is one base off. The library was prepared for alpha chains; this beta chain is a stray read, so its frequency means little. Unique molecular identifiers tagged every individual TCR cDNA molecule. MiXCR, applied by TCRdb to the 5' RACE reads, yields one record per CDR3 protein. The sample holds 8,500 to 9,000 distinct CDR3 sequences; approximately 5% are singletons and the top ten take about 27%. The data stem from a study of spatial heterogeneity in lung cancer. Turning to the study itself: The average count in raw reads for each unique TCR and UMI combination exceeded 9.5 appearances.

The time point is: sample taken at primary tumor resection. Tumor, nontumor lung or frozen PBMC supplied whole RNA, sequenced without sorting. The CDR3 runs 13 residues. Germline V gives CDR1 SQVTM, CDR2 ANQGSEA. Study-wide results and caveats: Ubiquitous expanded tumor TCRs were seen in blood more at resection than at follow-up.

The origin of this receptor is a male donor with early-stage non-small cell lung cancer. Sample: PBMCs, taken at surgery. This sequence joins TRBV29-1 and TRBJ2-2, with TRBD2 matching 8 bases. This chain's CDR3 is CSVDPGGAGKLFF. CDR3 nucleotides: TGCAGCGTTGATCCGGGGGGGGCCGGGAAGCTGTTTTTT.